This TCR beta chain was identified in a study of cytomegalovirus exposure and HLA in healthy donors. The PCR had 60 Vbeta and 13 Jbeta primers. Using immunoSEQ multiplex PCR, the repertoire was profiled, and TCRdb retains in-frame clones only, with some absent. The data hold about 68,000 clones, with approximately 78% observed a single time. V was trimmed by 0 bases and J by 8 bases, leaving 17 bases between them. Germline V gene sequence: CDR1 SNHLY, CDR2 FYNNEI. The CDR3 covers 16 residues. This TCR was recovered from a human donor in good health. The rearrangement joins TRBV2 to TRBJ2-1; the D gene is possibly TRBD2 (6 bases). Source material: PBMCs. CDR3 amino acids: CASSEALGEAGHEQFF. CDR3 DNA: TGTGCCAGCAGTGAAGCGCTGGGGGAGGCTGGACATGAGCAGTTCTTC. Together with reference TRBV2 and TRBJ2-1, the CDR3 gives the full variable domain: EPEVTQTPSHQVTQMGQEVILRCVPISNHLYFYWYRQILGQKVEFLVSFYNNEISEKSEIFDDQFSVERPDGSNFTLKIRSTKLEDSAMYFCASSEALGEAGHEQFFGPGTRLTVL.